This T cell receptor (beta chain) emerged from a study of molecular identifiers for immune sequencing clone quantification. The wider study: Replicates partitioned RNA from about 20,000 or 100,000 naive CD8 cells into five parts, sequencing four.

TCRdb called the PCR reads again in MiXCR, with one record for every CDR3 protein. This table has approximately 590,000 distinct CDR3 sequences, less than 30% appearing once. Study findings and constraints: Effector cells had over 98% of their molecules in clones above 20 RNA copies, while naive cells had under 1%.

This clonotype was detected many times. Its antigen is not identified. The authors sorted naive CD8 T cells as CD8+CD4-CCR7+CD45RA+. Germline CDR1 reads SEHNR; CDR2 reads FQNEAQ (reference sequence). The V segment lost 3 bases and the J segment 2 bases; nucleotides outside the gene matches: 2. The CDR3 is 15 amino acids. The sequence derives from a human donor in good health. Some libraries in this study had Jurkat cell RNA spiked in. This chain links TRBV7-9 with TRBJ1-3; 9 nucleotides align to TRBD1. Material: naive CD8+ T cells from blood, with Jurkat cell RNA spiked in. Subset: FACS-sorted CD8+CD4-CCR7+CD45RA+ naive T cells. In DNA, the CDR3 is TGTGCCAGCAGCTTGAACAGGGGGCCTGGAAACACCATATATTTT. Translated: CASSLNRGPGNTIYF.